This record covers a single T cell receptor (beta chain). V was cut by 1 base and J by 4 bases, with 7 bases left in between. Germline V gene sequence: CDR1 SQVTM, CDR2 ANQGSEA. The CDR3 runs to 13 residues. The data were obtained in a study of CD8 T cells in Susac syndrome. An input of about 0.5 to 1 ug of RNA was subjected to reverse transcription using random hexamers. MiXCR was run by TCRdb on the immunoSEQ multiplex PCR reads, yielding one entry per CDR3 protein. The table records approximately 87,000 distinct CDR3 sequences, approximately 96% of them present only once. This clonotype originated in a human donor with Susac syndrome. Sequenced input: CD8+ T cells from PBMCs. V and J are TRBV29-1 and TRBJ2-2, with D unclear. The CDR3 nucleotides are TGCAGCGTTGAAGGGAGATTCACCGGGGAGCTGTTTTTT. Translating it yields CSVEGRFTGELFF.